This TCR beta chain was sequenced for a study of blood T cell repertoires in COVID-19. Background on the study: The United States, Italy and Spain supplied acute and convalescent COVID-19 samples. Nucleic acid was either cDNA or gDNA, and it came from T cells, B-cell-depleted T cells, or PBMCs.

Source study methods: Estimation of nucleated cell counts relied on the amplification of reference gene primers. This table comes from immunoSEQ multiplex PCR, and its TCRdb copy is limited to in-frame clones, with some not included. V and J calls plus clone size are reproduced from that table; the DNA served to infer D and trimming. Of about 140,000 clones listed, about 86% are singletons. The CDR3 sequence is 16 residues long. Germline values: CDR1 MGHRA, CDR2 YSYEKL. Trimming cost V 3 bases and J 5 bases, with 17 bases left between them. The genes are TRBV4-1 and TRBJ2-1; the D gene is possibly TRBD2 (5 bases). Sequenced: peripheral blood. The TCR originated in a woman between 40 and 50 years old with acute or convalescent COVID-19. The CDR3 region is CASSQVWTLSDNEQFF. DNA of the CDR3: TGCGCCAGCAGCCAGGTATGGACCCTTAGCGACAATGAGCAGTTCTTC.